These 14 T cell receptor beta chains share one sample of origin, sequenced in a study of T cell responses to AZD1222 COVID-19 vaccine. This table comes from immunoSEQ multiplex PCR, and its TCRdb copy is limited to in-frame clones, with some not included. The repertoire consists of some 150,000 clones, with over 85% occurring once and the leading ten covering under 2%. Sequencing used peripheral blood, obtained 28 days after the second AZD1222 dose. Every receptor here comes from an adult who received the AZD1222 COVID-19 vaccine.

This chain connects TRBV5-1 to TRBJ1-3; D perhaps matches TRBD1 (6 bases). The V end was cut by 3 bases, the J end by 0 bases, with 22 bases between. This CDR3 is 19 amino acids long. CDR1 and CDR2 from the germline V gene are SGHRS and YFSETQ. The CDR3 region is CASSSRLDSLPSSGNTIYF. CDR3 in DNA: TGCGCCAGCAGCTCACGCTTGGACAGTCTGCCCTCCTCTGGAAACACCATATATTTT.

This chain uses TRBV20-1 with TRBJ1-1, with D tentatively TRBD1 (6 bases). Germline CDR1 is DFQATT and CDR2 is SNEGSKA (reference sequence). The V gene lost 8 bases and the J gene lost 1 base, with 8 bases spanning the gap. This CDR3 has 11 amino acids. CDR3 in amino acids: CSSQGNTEAFF. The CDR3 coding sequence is TGCAGTTCACAGGGGAACACTGAAGCTTTCTTT.

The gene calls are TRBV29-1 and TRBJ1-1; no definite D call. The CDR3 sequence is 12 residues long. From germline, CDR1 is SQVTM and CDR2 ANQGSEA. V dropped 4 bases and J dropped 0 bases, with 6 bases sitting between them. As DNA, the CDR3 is TGCAGCGTTGCCCGGATGAACACTGAAGCTTTCTTT. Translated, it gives CSVARMNTEAFF. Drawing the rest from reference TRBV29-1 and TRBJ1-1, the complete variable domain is SAVISQKPSRDICQRGTSLTIQCQVDSQVTMMFWYRQQPGQSLTLIATANQGSEATYESGFVIDKFPISRPNLTFSTLTVSNMSPEDSSIYLCSVARMNTEAFFGQGTRLTVV.

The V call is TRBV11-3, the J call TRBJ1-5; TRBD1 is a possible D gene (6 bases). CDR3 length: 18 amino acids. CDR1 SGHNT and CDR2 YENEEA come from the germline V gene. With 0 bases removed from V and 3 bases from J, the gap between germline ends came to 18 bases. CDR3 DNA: TGTGCCAGCAGCTTAGAGGGCCCCCTAGGGGGTCACAATCAGCCCCAGCATTTT. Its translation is CASSLEGPLGGHNQPQHF.

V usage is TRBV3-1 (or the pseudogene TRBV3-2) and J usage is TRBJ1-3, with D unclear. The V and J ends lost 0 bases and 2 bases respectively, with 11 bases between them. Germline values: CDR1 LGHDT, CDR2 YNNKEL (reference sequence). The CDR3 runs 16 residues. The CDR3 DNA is TGTGCCAGCAGCCAAGATTTGGTAACAGCTGGAAACACCATATATTTT. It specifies CASSQDLVTAGNTIYF.

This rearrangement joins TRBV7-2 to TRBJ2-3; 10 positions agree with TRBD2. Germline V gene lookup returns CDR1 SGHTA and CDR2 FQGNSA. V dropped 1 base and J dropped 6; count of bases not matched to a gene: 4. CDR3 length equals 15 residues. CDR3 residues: CASSLGGLAYDTQYF. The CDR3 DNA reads TGTGCCAGCAGCTTAGGGGGACTAGCGTACGATACGCAGTATTTT.

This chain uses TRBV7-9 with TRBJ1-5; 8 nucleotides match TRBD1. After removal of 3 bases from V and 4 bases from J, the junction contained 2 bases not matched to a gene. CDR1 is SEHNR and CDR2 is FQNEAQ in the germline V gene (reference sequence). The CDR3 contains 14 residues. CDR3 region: CASSLDRVNQPQHF. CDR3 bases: TGTGCCAGCAGCTTGGACAGGGTGAATCAGCCCCAGCATTTT. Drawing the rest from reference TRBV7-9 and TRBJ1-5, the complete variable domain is DTGVSQNPRHKITKRGQNVTFRCDPISEHNRLYWYRQTLGQGPEFLTYFQNEAQLEKSRLLSDRFSAERPKGSFSTLEIQRTEQGDSAMYLCASSLDRVNQPQHFGDGTRLSIL.

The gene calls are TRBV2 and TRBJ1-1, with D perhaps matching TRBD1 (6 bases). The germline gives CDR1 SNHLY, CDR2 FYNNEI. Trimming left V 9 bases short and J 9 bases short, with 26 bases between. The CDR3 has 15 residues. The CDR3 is CARLRTEDSTLKAFF. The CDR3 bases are TGTGCCAGATTGCGGACAGAAGATTCGACACTGAAAGCTTTCTTT.

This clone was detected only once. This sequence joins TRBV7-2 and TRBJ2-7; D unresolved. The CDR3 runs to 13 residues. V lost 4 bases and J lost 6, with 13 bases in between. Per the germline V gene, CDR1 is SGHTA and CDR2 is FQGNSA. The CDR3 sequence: CASSYPPRFEQYF. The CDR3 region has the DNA TGTGCCAGCAGCTACCCACCGAGGTTCGAGCAGTACTTC.

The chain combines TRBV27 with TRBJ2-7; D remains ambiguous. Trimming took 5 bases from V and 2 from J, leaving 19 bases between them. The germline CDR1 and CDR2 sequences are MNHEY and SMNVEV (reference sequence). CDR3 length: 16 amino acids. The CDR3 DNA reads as TGTGCCAGCAGTCACCGTATTCCGAAATCCCCCTACGAGCAGTACTTC. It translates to CASSHRIPKSPYEQYF.

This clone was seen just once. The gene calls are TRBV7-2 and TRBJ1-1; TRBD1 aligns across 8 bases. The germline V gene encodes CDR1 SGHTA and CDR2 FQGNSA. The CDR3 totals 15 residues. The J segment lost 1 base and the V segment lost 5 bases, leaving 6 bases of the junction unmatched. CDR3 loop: CASSPRQGTNTEAFF. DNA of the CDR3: TGTGCCAGCAGCCCAAGACAGGGGACGAACACTGAAGCTTTCTTT.

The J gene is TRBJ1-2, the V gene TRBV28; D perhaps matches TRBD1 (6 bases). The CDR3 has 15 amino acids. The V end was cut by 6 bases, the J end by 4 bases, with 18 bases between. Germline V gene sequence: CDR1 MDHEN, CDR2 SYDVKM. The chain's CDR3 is CASSEGGGGAYGYTF. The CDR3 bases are TGTGCCAGCAGCGAAGGGGGGGGCGGCGCCTATGGCTACACCTTC.

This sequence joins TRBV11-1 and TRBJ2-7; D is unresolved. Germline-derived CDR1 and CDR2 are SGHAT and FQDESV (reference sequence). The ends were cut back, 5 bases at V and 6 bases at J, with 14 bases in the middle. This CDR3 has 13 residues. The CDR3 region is CASSRAPLLEQYF. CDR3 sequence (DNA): TGTGCCAGCAGCCGTGCCCCTCTGCTCGAGCAGTACTTC.

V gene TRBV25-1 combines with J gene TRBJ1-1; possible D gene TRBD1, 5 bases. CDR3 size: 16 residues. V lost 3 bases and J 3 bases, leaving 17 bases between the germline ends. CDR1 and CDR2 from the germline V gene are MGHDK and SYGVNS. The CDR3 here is CASSDRAPGLYTEAFF. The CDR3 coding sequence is TGTGCCAGCAGTGACCGGGCCCCGGGGCTATACACTGAAGCTTTCTTT.